Presented here are 16 T cell receptor beta chains from one specimen sequenced in a study of CD8+ T cells in alopecia areata. As the sequencing template, cDNA was produced by extracting RNA and reverse transcribing it. Sequenced by immunoSEQ multiplex PCR; TCRdb stores in-frame clones only, minus some. In the table there are fewer than 40,000 clones, approximately 60% of which are singletons. Specimen: NKG2D-high CD8+ T cells sorted from blood. These receptors all come from a human donor with alopecia areata.

J is TRBJ1-1 and V is TRBV18, with D perhaps TRBD1 (6 bases). There are 15 residues in the CDR3. Germline lookup yields CDR1 KGHSH and CDR2 LQKENI. V lost 3 bases, J lost 0 bases, and 11 bases lay in between. This CDR3 is CASSPGTTLNTEAFF. CDR3 bases: TGTGCCAGCTCACCCGGGACAACCTTGAACACTGAAGCTTTCTTT.

The chain joins TRBV28 to TRBJ1-1; weak D call: TRBD1 (5 bases). Germline CDR1 and CDR2: MDHEN and SYDVKM. CDR3 size: 15 residues. Trimming left V 5 bases short and J 0 bases short, with 13 bases between. CDR3 loop: CASSPPGGLNTEAFF. In DNA, the CDR3 is TGTGCCAGCAGTCCTCCGGGGGGGTTGAACACTGAAGCTTTCTTT.

In this sample, this clone turned up a few times. The genes are TRBV5-6 and TRBJ2-7; D gene unclear. Trimming pared 0 bases from V and 4 bases from J, leaving 8 bases between. The germline V gene has CDR1 SGHDT and CDR2 YYEEEE. This CDR3 comprises 13 residues. The CDR3 region has the DNA TGTGCCAGCAGCTTGGAACAGAGGTACGAGCAGTACTTC. It is translated as CASSLEQRYEQYF.

This clone was seen only a few times. This chain joins TRBV5-4 and TRBJ2-2, with 7 bases that match TRBD2. V was clipped by 4 bases and J by 9 bases; unmatched bases: 6. This CDR3 contains 13 residues. Looked up from germline, CDR1 is SGHNT and CDR2 is YYREEE (reference sequence). CDR3 DNA: TGTGCCAGCAGCACAGGACTAGTACGGGAGCTGTTTTTT. Encoded protein: CASSTGLVRELFF.

The chain links TRBV11-3 to TRBJ2-4; 8 positions agree with TRBD1. The germline V gene has CDR1 SGHNT and CDR2 YENEEA. V shed 1 base, J shed 7 bases, and the junction held 6 bases outside the gene matches. This CDR3 is 15 amino acids long. The CDR3 loop reads CASSLGQGAANIQYF. The CDR3 DNA reads TGTGCCAGCAGCTTAGGTCAGGGGGCGGCCAACATTCAGTACTTC.

The chain joins TRBV7-9 to TRBJ1-2; 9 nucleotides align to TRBD1. Looked up from germline, CDR1 is SEHNR and CDR2 is FQNEAQ (reference sequence). The CDR3 has 15 residues. J gave up 8 bases and V 2 bases, and 9 bases lay outside the gene matches. The CDR3 region has the DNA TGTGCCAGCAGCTTAATGGGGACAGGGTCCTTGGGCTACACCTTC. The encoded protein is CASSLMGTGSLGYTF. The entire variable domain, with the rest obtained from reference TRBV7-9 and TRBJ1-2, is as follows: DTGVSQNPRHKITKRGQNVTFRCDPISEHNRLYWYRQTLGQGPEFLTYFQNEAQLEKSRLLSDRFSAERPKGSFSTLEIQRTEQGDSAMYLCASSLMGTGSLGYTFGSGTRLTVV.

The genes are TRBV27 and TRBJ2-3; 7 nucleotides match TRBD1. CDR1 is MNHEY, CDR2 SMNVEV, per germline (reference sequence). V shed 6 bases, J shed 5 bases, and the junction held 11 bases outside the gene matches. The CDR3 length is 15 residues. As DNA, the CDR3 is TGTGCCAGCAGCCCTGAGACAGGGTTCGTAGATACGCAGTATTTT. Residues: CASSPETGFVDTQYF.

This clone turned up a few times. One junction end does not reproduce the germline sequence, and a read error may be involved. The chain carries TRBV28 and TRBJ2-7; 8 nucleotides align to TRBD1. The V gene's germline CDR1 is MDHEN and CDR2 SYDVKM. This CDR3 has 17 residues. The CDR3 DNA sequence: TGTGCCAGCAGTTCCTCGACAGGGGACCTCTCTAAGGGCCACATGCACTTC. This translates into CASSSSTGDLSKGHMHF.

This chain connects TRBV29-1 to TRBJ2-2, with D perhaps given as TRBD1 or TRBD2 (5 bases each). CDR3 length: 13 residues. Trimming left V 4 bases short and J 6 bases short, with 12 bases between. From germline, CDR1 is SQVTM and CDR2 ANQGSEA. CDR3 in DNA: TGCAGCGTTGTGGGCCAGGGACCCGGGGAGCTGTTTTTT. Its protein is CSVVGQGPGELFF.

Comments on this clone: The same CDR3 also results from other DNA sequences found in this sample. The rearrangement links TRBV27 to TRBJ2-7; D not certain. This CDR3 region has 13 residues. The V and J ends lost 0 bases and 2 bases respectively, with 5 bases between them. CDR1 and CDR2 (germline): MNHEY, SMNVEV (reference sequence). The CDR3 here is CASSLSSAYEQYF. The CDR3 nucleotides read TGTGCCAGCAGTTTATCCTCCGCCTACGAGCAGTACTTC.

V usage is TRBV28 and J usage is TRBJ2-7; D is perhaps TRBD1 (5 bases). Germline CDR1 and CDR2: MDHEN and SYDVKM. V lost 3 bases and J 1 base, leaving 13 bases between the germline ends. This CDR3 has 15 amino acids. The CDR3, as DNA: TGTGCCAGCAGTTTCCACCGCAGGACATCCTACGAGCAGTACTTC. It translates to CASSFHRRTSYEQYF.

The J gene is TRBJ1-1, the V gene TRBV7-3, with D unresolved. The CDR3 sequence is 12 residues long. Germline loops: CDR1 SGHTA, CDR2 FQGTGA. V lost 5 bases and J 4 bases, leaving 8 bases between the germline ends. In DNA form, the CDR3 reads TGTGCCAGCAGCCCCCCGGTCACTGAAGCTTTCTTT. This encodes CASSPPVTEAFF. Based on the CDR3 plus reference TRBV7-3 and TRBJ1-1, the full variable domain is GAGVSQTPSNKVTEKGKYVELRCDPISGHTALYWYRQSLGQGPEFLIYFQGTGAADDSGLPNDRFFAVRPEGSVSTLKIQRTERGDSAVYLCASSPPVTEAFFGQGTRLTVV.

The chain has TRBV2 and TRBJ2-1, with TRBD2 matching over 8 bases. The CDR3 totals 16 residues. Germline CDR1 SNHLY, CDR2 FYNNEI. Trimming removed 7 bases from V and 4 bases from J; junction bases left unmatched: 12. CDR3 coding DNA: TGTGCCAGCACCCCCAGTGGTAGCGGGACATACAATGAGCAGTTCTTC. Translated: CASTPSGSGTYNEQFF.

For this clone: At one boundary the junction diverges from the germline segment, which might be a read error. The rearrangement uses TRBV2 and TRBJ2-3, with 11 bases matching TRBD2. From germline, CDR1 is SNHLY and CDR2 FYNNEI. The CDR3 covers 18 residues. The CDR3 sequence: CASSEATRGLAATDTQYF. The CDR3 region has the DNA TGTGCCAGCAGCGAAGCTACCAGGGGACTAGCGGCCACAGATACGCAGTATTTT. The full variable domain, its missing parts supplied by reference TRBV2 and TRBJ2-3, is EPEVTQTPSHQVTQMGQEVILRCVPISNHLYFYWYRQILGQKVEFLVSFYNNEISEKSEIFDDQFSVERPDGSNFTLKIRSTKLEDSAMYFCASSEATRGLAATDTQYFGPGTRLTVL.

The gene calls are TRBV7-3 and TRBJ2-3; no clear D. V was clipped by 5 bases and J by 5 bases, with 8 bases between them. Germline V gives CDR1 SGHTA, CDR2 FQGTGA. This CDR3 has 12 amino acids. DNA of the CDR3: TGTGCCAGCAGCCACCCCGGAGATACGCAGTATTTT. Its protein is CASSHPGDTQYF.

This chain uses TRBV5-6 with TRBJ2-2; D is possibly TRBD1 (6 bases). Per germline, CDR1 SGHDT and CDR2 YYEEEE. Trimming pared 4 bases from V and 6 bases from J, leaving 10 bases between. This CDR3 is built from 13 residues. CDR3 amino acids: CASSPGVAGELFF. The CDR3 region has the DNA TGTGCCAGCAGCCCAGGGGTGGCCGGGGAGCTGTTTTTT.